A selection of T cell receptor beta chains follows, all from one sample in a study of CD8 T cells in Susac syndrome. TCRdb re-analysed the immunoSEQ multiplex PCR reads in MiXCR, keeping a single row per CDR3 protein. The profile shows some 150,000 distinct CDR3 sequences, 94% of them singletons. Sample: CD8+ T cells from PBMCs. The receptors were sampled from a human donor in good health. Both conserved end residues are part of each CDR3. A D gene is named only where the DNA matches it firmly. Clone size is shown for a subset of rows, as once, few, many or a class of expanded clone.

d_gene: TRBD1; v_gene: TRBV28; abundance: once; CDR3aa: CASSYTRDSANQPQHF
d_gene: NA; v_gene: TRBV9; abundance: NA; CDR3aa: CASTPGAAPGDEQFF
d_gene: TRBD2; v_gene: TRBV9; abundance: once; CDR3aa: CASSYSGGLGDEQFF
d_gene: TRBD1; v_gene: TRBV5-1; abundance: NA; CDR3aa: CASSWGTGVNEQFF
d_gene: NA; v_gene: TRBV7-9; abundance: NA; CDR3aa: CASSFEGFEQYF
d_gene: NA; v_gene: TRBV27; abundance: NA; CDR3aa: CASSFGALLAATYNEQFF
d_gene: NA; v_gene: TRBV7-2; abundance: NA; CDR3aa: CASSLAGEVFSNEQFF
d_gene: NA; v_gene: TRBV7-9; abundance: NA; CDR3aa: CASGDSKDEQFF
d_gene: NA; v_gene: TRBV4-1; abundance: NA; CDR3aa: CASSSSLNTGELFF
d_gene: NA; v_gene: TRBV27; abundance: NA; CDR3aa: CASSWAAAQPQHF
d_gene: TRBD2; v_gene: TRBV29-1; abundance: once; CDR3aa: CSVESSGRSGETQYF
d_gene: NA; v_gene: TRBV6-5; abundance: NA; CDR3aa: CASSFLAGTDTQYF
d_gene: NA; v_gene: TRBV27; abundance: NA; CDR3aa: CASGPGGGYTF
d_gene: TRBD1; v_gene: TRBV28; abundance: NA; CDR3aa: CARKNRGGWKLFF
d_gene: TRBD1; v_gene: TRBV7-9; abundance: NA; CDR3aa: CASSLGQGVRGEQFF
d_gene: NA; v_gene: TRBV24-1; abundance: NA; CDR3aa: CATSDQYGYTF
d_gene: NA; v_gene: TRBV30; abundance: NA; CDR3aa: CAWGPGGAYEQYF
d_gene: TRBD2; v_gene: TRBV20-1; abundance: once; CDR3aa: CSAPRVGGNNEQFF
d_gene: TRBD2; v_gene: TRBV27; abundance: NA; CDR3aa: CASKKGGPNEQFF
d_gene: NA; v_gene: TRBV4-2; abundance: NA; CDR3aa: CASSQGPIVPYEQYF
d_gene: NA; v_gene: TRBV12-3/TRBV12-4; abundance: few; CDR3aa: CASSLRGYEQYF
d_gene: NA; v_gene: TRBV3-1; abundance: NA; CDR3aa: CASSQDGASTDTQYF
d_gene: TRBD1; v_gene: TRBV29-1; abundance: NA; CDR3aa: CSVEDGTGGYEQYF
d_gene: NA; v_gene: TRBV4-2; abundance: NA; CDR3aa: CASSHSMGANVLTF
d_gene: NA; v_gene: TRBV19; abundance: NA; CDR3aa: CASSTQGIPEAFF
d_gene: NA; v_gene: TRBV12-5; abundance: NA; CDR3aa: CASGAVSTDTQYF
d_gene: TRBD1; v_gene: TRBV7-8; abundance: few; CDR3aa: CASSVMTGQGAHEQYF
d_gene: NA; v_gene: TRBV29-1; abundance: NA; CDR3aa: CSARTSPYEQYF
d_gene: NA; v_gene: TRBV7-6; abundance: NA; CDR3aa: CASSPSSTGVSGANVLTF
d_gene: NA; v_gene: TRBV27; abundance: NA; CDR3aa: CASRRLGREQYF
d_gene: TRBD2; v_gene: TRBV4-2; abundance: few; CDR3aa: CASSPSRTSGSLEQYF
d_gene: TRBD2; v_gene: TRBV7-3; abundance: NA; CDR3aa: CASSPGLAGGDNEQFF
d_gene: TRBD2; v_gene: TRBV11-2; abundance: once; CDR3aa: CASSPGTSGRLSEQFF
d_gene: TRBD1; v_gene: TRBV29-1; abundance: NA; CDR3aa: CSVDRQGHGNEQFF
d_gene: TRBD1; v_gene: TRBV11-2; abundance: NA; CDR3aa: CASSLGQQETQYF
d_gene: TRBD2; v_gene: TRBV27; abundance: NA; CDR3aa: CASSIGTSGRDTQYF
d_gene: NA; v_gene: TRBV5-1; abundance: NA; CDR3aa: CASSLVRDEQFF
d_gene: TRBD1; v_gene: TRBV13; abundance: NA; CDR3aa: CASSPRQGKLFF
d_gene: NA; v_gene: TRBV27; abundance: NA; CDR3aa: CASSFGSEADTQYF
d_gene: NA; v_gene: TRBV28; abundance: NA; CDR3aa: CATRFGGNEAFF
d_gene: TRBD1; v_gene: TRBV24-1; abundance: NA; CDR3aa: CATSETGTAGADTQYF
d_gene: NA; v_gene: TRBV15; abundance: NA; CDR3aa: CATKGRDGYEQYF
d_gene: NA; v_gene: TRBV7-9; abundance: NA; CDR3aa: CASSPLRDTYGYTF
d_gene: TRBD2; v_gene: TRBV7-9; abundance: once; CDR3aa: CASSPPTSGSAQYF
d_gene: NA; v_gene: TRBV5-4; abundance: NA; CDR3aa: CASSLYGGLGTDTQYF
d_gene: TRBD2; v_gene: TRBV27; abundance: NA; CDR3aa: CASSPTSGYEQYF
d_gene: NA; v_gene: TRBV27; abundance: NA; CDR3aa: CASKMGGYNEQFF
d_gene: NA; v_gene: TRBV7-8; abundance: once; CDR3aa: CASSFWGAGANVLTF